The clone carrying this T cell receptor beta chain appeared a few times. Its specificity is unknown. MiXCR was run by TCRdb on the RT-PCR reads, yielding one entry per CDR3 protein. The sample includes about 520,000 distinct CDR3 sequences, roughly 7.6% of them seen just once. This entry is derived from a study of response to subunit inactivated influenza vaccine. Study results and caveats: The authors put forward the suggestion that each seasonal influenza vaccination may bring in only a limited number of new T cells.

The CDR3 is made up of 15 amino acids. Trimming shortened V by 4 bases and J by 7 bases, and 17 bases separated the two germline ends. The receptor was derived from a man aged 50 to 69 who received an inactivated influenza vaccine. The chain carries TRBV12-3 or TRBV12-4 and TRBJ2-4; tentatively, D is TRBD1 (5 bases). This material consisted of PBMCs from blood, taken around 2 years after vaccination. CDR3 nucleotides: TGTGCCAGCAGTTCCTCCGGACGGACAAGGAACATTCAGTACTTC. Amino acids: CASSSSGRTRNIQYF.